These 19 T cell receptor beta chains came from one sample sequenced in a study of Ad26.COV2.S vaccination and SARS-CoV-2 variants. The method was immunoSEQ multiplex PCR; TCRdb's version includes in-frame clones alone and lacks a portion of them. Of roughly 300,000 clones listed, approximately 86% are singletons. Described treatment: around 19 received Ad26.COV2.S at low or high dose, single or two shots; 5 received placebo; per-sample allocation not given. Day 63 after the first injection of vaccine or placebo was the sampling time. The sequences come from peripheral blood, collected in a trial of Ad26.COV2.S vaccine versus placebo. The receptors derive from a person between 18 and 60 years old who received the Ad26.COV2.S COVID-19 vaccine or a placebo.

The chain combines TRBV13 with TRBJ1-3; unclear D gene. This CDR3 has 15 residues. Germline lookup yields CDR1 PRHDT and CDR2 FYEKMQ (reference sequence). V was shortened by 3 bases and J by 0 bases, with 9 bases between the two germline ends. Here the CDR3 DNA reads TGTGCCAGCAGCTTGGGAGCAGCCTCTGGAAACACCATATATTTT. Amino acid sequence: CASSLGAASGNTIYF.

The gene calls are TRBV6-9 and TRBJ1-2, with D unresolved. V gave up 5 bases and J gave up 6 bases, with 10 bases separating them. The CDR3 has 12 amino acids. CDR1 is MNHGY and CDR2 is SVAAGI in the germline V gene. CDR3 protein: CASSLRPNGYTF. CDR3 DNA sequence: TGTGCCAGCAGTCTAAGGCCCAATGGCTACACCTTC.

The chain carries TRBV27 and TRBJ1-4; D remains unclear. Trimming took 6 bases from V and 0 from J, leaving 14 bases between them. The CDR3 spans 16 residues. Germline CDR1 and CDR2: MNHEY and SMNVEV (reference sequence). In DNA form, the CDR3 reads TGTGCCAGCAGCCCCTTATATGGGACAACTAATGAAAAACTGTTTTTT. The encoded protein is CASSPLYGTTNEKLFF.

The chain uses TRBV6-6 and TRBJ1-4; 9 bases agree with TRBD1. CDR3 length: 16 amino acids. V shed 2 bases and J 12 bases; nucleotides not matched to a gene: 13. The germline CDR1 and CDR2 sequences are MNHNY and SVGAGI (reference sequence). CDR3 in amino acids: CASSYDDRGGSGELFF. Written as DNA, the CDR3 is TGTGCCAGCAGTTACGACGACAGGGGGGGCTCGGGTGAACTGTTTTTT.

The V and J genes are TRBV6-6 and TRBJ2-7, with 7 nucleotides matching TRBD2. Germline CDR1 MNHNY, CDR2 SVGAGI (reference sequence). The J segment lost 3 bases and the V segment lost 10 bases, leaving 6 bases of the junction unmatched. The CDR3 length is 12 residues. The CDR3 sequence is CATGTGGYEQYF. The CDR3 DNA reads as TGTGCCACCGGGACGGGGGGCTACGAGCAGTACTTC.

The V call is TRBV24-1, the J call TRBJ2-1, with D maybe TRBD1 (6 bases). CDR3 length: 13 amino acids. Trimming left V 3 bases short and J 8 bases short, with 10 bases between. Germline lookup yields CDR1 KGHDR and CDR2 SFDVKD. CDR3 amino acids: CATSDNTGYEQFF. CDR3 sequence (DNA): TGTGCCACCAGTGATAACACAGGGTATGAGCAGTTCTTC.

This rearrangement joins TRBV24-1 to TRBJ2-6; no firm D call. Germline CDR1 KGHDR, CDR2 SFDVKD. Trimming left V 3 bases short and J 0 bases short, with 8 bases between. This CDR3 comprises 16 residues. CDR3 in DNA: TGTGCCACCAGTGATCCGTCGAGCTCTGGGGCCAACGTCCTGACTTTC. Residues: CATSDPSSSGANVLTF.

The chain recombines TRBV3-1 (or the pseudogene TRBV3-2) with TRBJ2-1; D is possibly TRBD1 or TRBD2 (5 bases each). Germline CDR1 is LGHDT and CDR2 is YNNKEL (reference sequence). There are 16 residues in the CDR3. Trimming took 0 bases from V and 11 from J, leaving 20 bases between them. The CDR3 DNA reads as TGTGCCAGCAGCCAAGACGGGACGGTCCTGAAGGGGCAGCAGTTCTTC. Translating gives CASSQDGTVLKGQQFF.

This chain connects TRBV11-3 to TRBJ1-1, with D uncertain. V was cut by 5 bases and J by 4 bases, with 8 bases left in between. CDR1 is SGHNT and CDR2 is YENEEA in the germline V gene. CDR3 length equals 12 residues. The CDR3 DNA sequence: TGTGCCAGCAGCCCAGGAGGCACTGAAGCTTTCTTT. Translated, it gives CASSPGGTEAFF. Filled out from reference TRBV11-3 and TRBJ1-1, the complete variable domain reads EAGVVQSPRYKIIEKKQPVAFWCNPISGHNTLYWYLQNLGQGPELLIRYENEEAVDDSQLPKDRFSAERLKGVDSTLKIQPAELGDSAVYLCASSPGGTEAFFGQGTRLTVV.

This sequence joins TRBV9 and TRBJ2-1; 7 bases line up with TRBD2. CDR3 size: 15 residues. V was pared by 0 bases and J by 11 bases, with 11 bases of the junction left unmatched. Germline V gene data show CDR1 as SGDLS and CDR2 as YYNGEE. The CDR3 loop reads CASSVGGIGTNQQFF. The CDR3 bases are TGTGCCAGCAGCGTAGGGGGCATAGGGACTAACCAGCAGTTCTTC.

In its sample, this clone was seen a few times. This sequence joins TRBV23-1 and TRBJ1-1; D ambiguous. TRBV23-1 carries the ORF label, with uncertain function. The CDR3 loop spans 12 amino acids. V was clipped by 4 bases and J by 2 bases, with 5 bases between them. CDR3 DNA: TGCGCCAGCAGTCGGCAAAACACTGAAGCTTTCTTT. Protein product: CASSRQNTEAFF.

Comments on this clone: Its ends do not fully match the called genes, so a read error is possible. V gene TRBV4-3 combines with J gene TRBJ1-1; no reliable D call. Germline V lookup: CDR1 LGHNA, CDR2 YSLEER. This CDR3 comprises 15 residues. This CDR3 is CASSQTPEWNSEAFF. The CDR3 nucleotides are TGCGCCAGCAGCCAAACTCCGGAGTGGAACTCTGAAGCTTTCTTT.

V and J are TRBV12-3 or TRBV12-4 and TRBJ2-1; 7 positions agree with TRBD1. The junction had 1 base not matched to a gene; V was cut back by 5 bases and J by 9 bases. The CDR3 sequence is 11 residues long. This CDR3 is CASSRTGEQFF. CDR3 in DNA: TGTGCCAGCAGTAGGACAGGTGAGCAGTTCTTC.

The V call is TRBV20-1, the J call TRBJ2-7; D call uncertain. The V gene's germline CDR1 is DFQATT and CDR2 SNEGSKA (reference sequence). V was trimmed by 3 bases and J by 0 bases, leaving 18 bases between them. The CDR3 is made up of 16 amino acids. CDR3 region: CSASVNLVLSSYEQYF. CDR3 nucleotides: TGCAGTGCTAGTGTTAACCTTGTCTTGAGCTCCTACGAGCAGTACTTC.

The chain combines TRBV5-4 with TRBJ2-4, with 7 bases lining up with TRBD1. In germline, CDR1 is SGHNT, CDR2 YYREEE (reference sequence). Trimming took 4 bases from V and 2 from J; bases not matched to a gene: 9. The CDR3 contains 16 residues. CDR3 in amino acids: CASSHTQGKTKNIQYF. The CDR3, as DNA: TGTGCCAGCAGCCATACACAGGGGAAGACCAAAAACATTCAGTACTTC.

The chain combines TRBV4-1 with TRBJ2-5; D tentatively reads TRBD1 or TRBD2 (5 bases each). The CDR3 has 15 residues. Germline V lookup: CDR1 MGHRA, CDR2 YSYEKL. The V end lost 0 bases, the J end lost 4 bases, and 12 bases lay between the germline ends. The CDR3 reads CASSQDRGGRETQYF. As DNA, the CDR3 is TGCGCCAGCAGCCAAGATCGGGGCGGACGAGAGACCCAGTACTTC.

In the case of this clone: Distinct nucleotide sequences in the sample also encode this CDR3. The gene calls are TRBV27 and TRBJ2-5; D may be TRBD1 or TRBD2 (5 bases each). The CDR3 has 12 amino acids. The V end lost 6 bases, the J end lost 2 bases, and 7 bases lay between the germline ends. The V gene's germline CDR1 is MNHEY and CDR2 SMNVEV (reference sequence). CDR3 sequence: CASRGVQETQYF. The CDR3 nucleotides read TGTGCCAGCAGGGGGGTTCAAGAGACCCAGTACTTC.

The CDR3 region has the DNA TGTGCCAGCAGCTTGGCTGGGGGCGGGAGTAATGAAAAACTGTTTTTT. It specifies CASSLAGGGSNEKLFF. This chain links TRBV5-4 with TRBJ1-4; D is perhaps TRBD1 (6 bases). The CDR3 is 16 residues long. Looked up from germline, CDR1 is SGHNT and CDR2 is YYREEE (reference sequence). Deletions cut 0 bases from V and 4 bases from J, with 13 bases between.

The chain joins TRBV6-5 to TRBJ2-3, with 7 bases aligning to TRBD2. The ends lost 7 bases at V and 5 bases at J; junction bases unmatched: 0. This CDR3 comprises 11 residues. Germline V gives CDR1 MNHEY, CDR2 SVGAGI. This chain's CDR3 is CASKRGDTQYF. The CDR3 DNA follows: TGTGCCAGCAAGCGGGGAGATACGCAGTATTTT.